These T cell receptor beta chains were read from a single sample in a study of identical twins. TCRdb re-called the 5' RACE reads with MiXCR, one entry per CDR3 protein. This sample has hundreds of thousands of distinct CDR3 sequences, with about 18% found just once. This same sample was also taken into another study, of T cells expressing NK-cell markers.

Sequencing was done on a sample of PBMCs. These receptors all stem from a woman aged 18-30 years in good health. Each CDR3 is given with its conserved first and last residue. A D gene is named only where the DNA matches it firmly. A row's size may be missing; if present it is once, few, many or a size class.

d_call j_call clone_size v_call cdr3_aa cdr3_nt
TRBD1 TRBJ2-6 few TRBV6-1 CASREDRAGANVLTF TGTGCCAGCAGAGAAGACAGGGCTGGGGCCAACGTCCTGACTTTC
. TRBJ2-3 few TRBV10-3 CAIRPSGTSTDTQYF TGTGCCATCAGACCGAGCGGAACTAGCACAGATACGCAGTATTTT
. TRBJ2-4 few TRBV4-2 CASSQEANPKNIQYF TGTGCCAGCAGCCAAGAAGCAAACCCCAAAAACATTCAGTACTTC
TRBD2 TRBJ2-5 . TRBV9 CASSGAGAYQETQYF TGTGCCAGCAGCGGGGCGGGAGCCTACCAAGAGACCCAGTACTTC
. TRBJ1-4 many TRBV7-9 CASSSATNEKLFF TGTGCCAGCAGTTCCGCGACTAATGAAAAACTGTTTTTT
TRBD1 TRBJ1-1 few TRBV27 CASSFLLPTGANTEAFF TGTGCCAGCAGTTTCCTTCTCCCGACAGGGGCGAACACTGAAGCTTTCTTT
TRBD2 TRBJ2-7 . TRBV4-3 CASSPILGGGYEQYF TGCGCCAGCAGCCCAATTTTGGGGGGGGGCTACGAGCAGTACTTC
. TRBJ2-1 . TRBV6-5 CASSYSPLGGNNEQFF TGTGCCAGCAGTTACTCCCCCCTGGGGGGCAACAATGAGCAGTTCTTC
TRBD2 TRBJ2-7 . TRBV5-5 CASRPTSGGAYEQYF TGTGCCAGCAGGCCGACTAGCGGGGGCGCCTACGAGCAGTACTTC
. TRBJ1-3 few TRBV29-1 CSVVGSGNTIYF TGCAGCGTTGTTGGATCTGGAAACACCATATATTTT
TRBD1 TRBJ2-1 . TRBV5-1 CASSLSGTGGNEQFF TGCGCCAGCAGCTTGTCTGGGACAGGGGGTAATGAGCAGTTCTTC
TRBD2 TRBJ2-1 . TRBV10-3 CAISSGSYNEQFF TGTGCCATCTCTAGCGGGTCCTACAATGAGCAGTTCTTC
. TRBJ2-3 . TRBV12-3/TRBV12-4 CAFTEKVRGPPFGTDTQYF TGTGCCTTCACCGAAAAAGTCCGGGGTCCGCCATTCGGGACAGATACGCAGTATTTT
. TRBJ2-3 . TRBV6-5 CASSFRGQPDTQYF TGTGCCAGCAGTTTCAGGGGCCAGCCGGATACGCAGTATTTT
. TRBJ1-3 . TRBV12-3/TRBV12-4 CASGQGSGNTIYF TGTGCCAGCGGCCAAGGATCTGGAAACACCATATATTTT
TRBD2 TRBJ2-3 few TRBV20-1 CSGAPVGLLSGPDTQYF TGCAGTGGCGCACCCGTCGGACTTCTTAGCGGGCCAGATACGCAGTATTTT
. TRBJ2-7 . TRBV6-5 CASSSPRTAYYEQYF TGTGCCAGCAGTTCCCCGAGGACAGCCTACTACGAGCAGTACTTC
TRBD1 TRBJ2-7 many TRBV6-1 CASSRQGINEQYF TGTGCCAGCAGCCGACAGGGAATCAACGAGCAGTACTTC
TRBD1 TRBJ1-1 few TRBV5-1 CASSLGDRENTQAFF TGCGCCAGCAGCTTGGGCGACAGGGAAAATACTCAAGCTTTCTTT
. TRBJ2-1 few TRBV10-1 CASSESHFLDEQFF TGCGCCAGCAGTGAGTCCCACTTCCTAGATGAGCAGTTCTTC
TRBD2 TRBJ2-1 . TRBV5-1 CASSWGTSWSYNEQFF TGCGCCAGCAGCTGGGGGACTAGCTGGTCCTACAATGAGCAGTTCTTC
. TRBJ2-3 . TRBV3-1 CATCHDLTSGIADTQYF TGTGCCACCTGCCACGACTTGACCTCTGGGATCGCAGATACGCAGTATTTT
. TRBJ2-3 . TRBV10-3 CAIQGVGTDTQYF TGTGCCATCCAGGGAGTCGGCACAGATACGCAGTATTTT
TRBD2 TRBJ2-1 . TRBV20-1 CSSWTSQGNEQFF TGCAGTTCCTGGACTAGCCAGGGAAATGAGCAGTTCTTC
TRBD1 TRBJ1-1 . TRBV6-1 CASGKTTGRRSEAFF TGTGCCAGCGGTAAAACGACAGGGCGGAGGTCTGAAGCTTTCTTT
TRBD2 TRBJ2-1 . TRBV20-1 CSARGAGAGGLQPYNEQFF TGCAGTGCTAGAGGGGCTGGTGCGGGGGGACTCCAACCCTACAATGAGCAGTTCTTC
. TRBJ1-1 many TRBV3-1 CASSQGQSNTEAFF TGTGCCAGCAGCCAAGGGCAGTCTAACACTGAAGCTTTCTTT
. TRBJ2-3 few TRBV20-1 CSAPEGGSSTDTQYF TGCAGTGCCCCCGAGGGGGGGTCAAGCACAGATACGCAGTATTTT
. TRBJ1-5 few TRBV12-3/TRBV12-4 CASRAAGAGNQPQHF TGTGCCAGCAGGGCCGCTGGGGCGGGCAATCAGCCCCAGCATTTT
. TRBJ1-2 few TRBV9 CASRPGGLGYTF TGTGCCAGCAGGCCCGGGGGGCTTGGCTACACCTTC
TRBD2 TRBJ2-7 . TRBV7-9 CASGSLAGNSTYEQYF TGTGCCAGCGGTTCCCTAGCGGGCAACTCTACCTACGAGCAGTACTTC
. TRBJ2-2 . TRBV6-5 CASSYPQGRGGELFF TGTGCCAGCAGTTACCCCCAGGGTCGCGGCGGGGAGCTGTTTTTT
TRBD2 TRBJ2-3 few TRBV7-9 CASSIGLAGGRTDTQYF TGTGCCAGCAGCATAGGACTAGCGGGGGGGCGTACAGATACGCAGTATTTT
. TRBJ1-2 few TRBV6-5 CASSSGWGGYGYTF TGTGCCAGCAGTTCCGGATGGGGGGGCTATGGCTACACCTTC
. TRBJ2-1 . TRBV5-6 CASSFIWAVDDEQFF TGTGCCAGCAGCTTCATTTGGGCTGTCGACGATGAGCAGTTCTTC
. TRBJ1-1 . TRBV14 CASSQEWGTEAFF TGTGCCAGCAGCCAAGAGTGGGGCACTGAAGCTTTCTTT
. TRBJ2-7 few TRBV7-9 CASSLSPAYEQYF TGTGCCAGCAGCCTATCGCCTGCCTACGAGCAGTACTTC
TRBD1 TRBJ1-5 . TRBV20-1 CSANQDRVGQPQHF TGCAGCGCCAACCAGGACAGGGTAGGTCAGCCCCAGCATTTT
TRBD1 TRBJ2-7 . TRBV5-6 CASSPFGQGKAYEQYF TGTGCCAGCAGCCCTTTCGGACAGGGAAAGGCCTACGAGCAGTACTTC
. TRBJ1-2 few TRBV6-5 CASRKMGVSYTF TGTGCCAGCAGAAAAATGGGTGTTAGCTACACCTTC
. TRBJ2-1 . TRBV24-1 CATSDAGSSYNEQFF TGTGCCACCAGTGATGCAGGGTCTTCCTACAATGAGCAGTTCTTC
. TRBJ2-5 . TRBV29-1 CSVEYIETQYF TGCAGCGTTGAATATATCGAGACCCAGTACTTC
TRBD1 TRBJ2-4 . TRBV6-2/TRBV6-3 CASSYHGQDSSLIAKNIQYF TGTGCCAGCAGTTACCATGGACAGGATTCTTCTCTTATAGCCAAAAACATTCAGTACTTC
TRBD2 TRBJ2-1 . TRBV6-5 CASSYSARTSGQFF TGTGCCAGCAGTTACTCAGCGCGGACTAGCGGGCAGTTCTTC
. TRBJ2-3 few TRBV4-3 CASSQLALDTQYF TGCGCCAGCAGCCAACTAGCATTAGATACGCAGTATTTT
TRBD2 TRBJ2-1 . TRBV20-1 CSAPKSGLGKAYNEQFF TGCAGTGCTCCGAAATCCGGACTAGGGAAGGCCTACAATGAGCAGTTCTTC
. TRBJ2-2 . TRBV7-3 CASSLISTSNTGELFF TGTGCCAGCAGCTTAATTAGTACTTCGAACACCGGGGAGCTGTTTTTT
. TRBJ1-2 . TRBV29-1 CSVESPRAYGYTF TGCAGCGTTGAATCCCCCAGGGCCTATGGCTACACCTTC
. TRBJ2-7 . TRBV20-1 CSARPTGNEQYF TGCAGTGCTAGACCGACAGGTAACGAGCAGTACTTC